The 17 T cell receptor beta chains given below trace back to one sample, sequenced in a study of shared clonotypes between healthy human individuals. Generated by immunoSEQ multiplex PCR, the TCRdb table keeps only in-frame clones and is missing some. The table lists millions of clones, 85% to 95% of them singletons. Specimen: naive CD4+ T cells sorted from blood. Specified subset: CD45RA+ positively selected. Receptor source: a man aged 18 to 29 in good health.

The chain combines TRBV29-1 with TRBJ2-3; no clear D gene. This CDR3 has 13 amino acids. V was clipped by 5 bases and J by 2 bases, with 11 bases between them. Germline-derived CDR1 and CDR2 are SQVTM and ANQGSEA. The CDR3 DNA sequence: TGCAGCGTTAGGCAGAGACTCACAGATACGCAGTATTTT. It is translated as CSVRQRLTDTQYF.

This rearrangement joins TRBV4-3 to TRBJ2-2; 7 nucleotides agree with TRBD1. In germline, CDR1 is LGHNA, CDR2 YSLEER. CDR3 length equals 15 residues. V was pared by 6 bases and J by 5 bases, with 9 bases of the junction left unmatched. DNA of the CDR3: TGCGCCAGCAGTCGAGACAGGGTGGCGACCGGGGAGCTGTTTTTT. Translating it yields CASSRDRVATGELFF.

V gene TRBV5-1 combines with J gene TRBJ2-3; either TRBD1 or TRBD2 may fit D (6 bases each). CDR1 SGHRS and CDR2 YFSETQ come from the germline V gene. This CDR3 region has 14 residues. The V end was cut by 2 bases, the J end by 5 bases, with 12 bases between. The CDR3 DNA follows: TGCGCCAGCAGCTTTGGAGGGGGGAGAGATACGCAGTATTTT. Protein sequence: CASSFGGGRDTQYF.

The chain links TRBV11-3 to TRBJ2-2; TRBD1 agrees at 7 bases. V was clipped by 2 bases and J by 2 bases; unmatched bases: 2. Germline loops: CDR1 SGHNT, CDR2 YENEEA. CDR3 length: 15 residues. CDR3 region: CASSLTGENTGELFF. The CDR3 coding sequence is TGTGCCAGCAGCTTAACAGGGGAAAACACCGGGGAGCTGTTTTTT.

For the CDR3, the DNA is TGTGCCAGCAGCTTAACTGTTGATACGCAGTATTTT. This gives the protein CASSLTVDTQYF. The chain combines TRBV5-6 with TRBJ2-3; D remains unclear. The CDR3 spans 12 residues. V was clipped by 2 bases and J by 6 bases, with 7 bases between them. The germline CDR1 and CDR2 sequences are SGHDT and YYEEEE.

The V and J genes are TRBV2 and TRBJ1-1; D is ambiguous. The CDR3 extends over 14 amino acids. Germline CDR1 SNHLY, CDR2 FYNNEI. The V gene lost 6 bases and the J gene lost 0 bases, with 11 bases spanning the gap. CDR3 in amino acids: CASRVFGVNTEAFF. DNA of the CDR3: TGTGCCAGCAGGGTATTCGGGGTGAACACTGAAGCTTTCTTT.

This chain joins TRBV6-1 and TRBJ1-3; D gene uncertain. CDR3 length: 16 residues. Germline V CDR1 and CDR2: MNHNS, SASEGT. V was shortened by 0 bases and J by 7 bases, with 16 bases between the two germline ends. The CDR3 sequence: CASSEADPGYRNTIYF. DNA of the CDR3: TGTGCCAGCAGTGAAGCTGATCCGGGGTATAGGAACACCATATATTTT.

The gene calls are TRBV10-3 and TRBJ2-7, with 13 bases identical to TRBD2. Trimming cost V 6 bases and J 0 bases; bases outside gene matches: 5. Germline assignment: CDR1 ENHRY and CDR2 SYGVKD. The CDR3 totals 16 residues. CDR3 amino acids: CAISRGLAGDSYEQYF. The CDR3 bases are TGTGCCATCAGCCGCGGACTAGCGGGGGACTCCTACGAGCAGTACTTC.

The chain carries TRBV4-3 and TRBJ2-3, with a possible D match to TRBD1 (6 bases). Trimming stripped 3 bases from V and 0 bases from J, with 19 bases between. Germline V CDR1 and CDR2: LGHNA, YSLEER. This CDR3 is built from 18 residues. DNA of the CDR3: TGCGCCAGCAGCCAGAGCCGGGACACCCGATATAGCACAGATACGCAGTATTTT. This encodes CASSQSRDTRYSTDTQYF.

V gene TRBV2 combines with J gene TRBJ1-6, with D tentatively TRBD1 (6 bases). CDR3 length: 14 residues. Germline V CDR1 and CDR2: SNHLY, FYNNEI. V was clipped by 6 bases and J by 18 bases, with 24 bases between them. This CDR3 reads CASSENKSGHRAHF. The CDR3 nucleotides read TGTGCCAGCAGCGAAAACAAATCGGGACACCGCGCCCACTTT. The full variable domain, with the rest looked up from reference TRBV2 and TRBJ1-6, is EPEVTQTPSHQVTQMGQEVILRCVPISNHLYFYWYRQILGQKVEFLVSFYNNEISEKSEIFDDQFSVERPDGSNFTLKIRSTKLEDSAMYFCASSENKSGHRAHFGNGTRLTVT.

The chain employs TRBV5-1 and TRBJ1-6, with D possibly TRBD1 on 6 matching bases. Germline V gene data show CDR1 as SGHRS and CDR2 as YFSETQ. The CDR3 loop spans 14 amino acids. The V end lost 6 bases, the J end lost 6 bases, and 13 bases lay between the germline ends. This CDR3 reads CASNPRGGNSPLHF. For the CDR3, the DNA is TGCGCCAGCAACCCACGAGGGGGTAATTCACCCCTCCACTTT.

The J gene is TRBJ2-2, the V gene TRBV5-1; the D gene is possibly TRBD1 (5 bases). Trimming removed 0 bases at V and 1 base at J, with 7 bases between. This CDR3 region has 15 residues. In germline, CDR1 is SGHRS, CDR2 YFSETQ. The CDR3 is CASSLDDRNTGELFF. DNA of the CDR3: TGCGCCAGCAGCTTGGACGACAGGAACACCGGGGAGCTGTTTTTT.

This clone showed up just a few times. The sample carries other DNA sequences with the same CDR3. The chain recombines TRBV7-9 with TRBJ1-1; TRBD1 matches 9 bases. V lost 5 bases, J lost 1 base, and 2 bases stayed unmatched. CDR1 SEHNR and CDR2 FQNEAQ come from the germline V gene (reference sequence). This CDR3 has 14 amino acids. In DNA, the CDR3 is TGTGCCAGCAGCCCGGGACAGGGGAACACTGAAGCTTTCTTT. Translating gives CASSPGQGNTEAFF. The full variable domain, completed using reference TRBV7-9 and TRBJ1-1, is DTGVSQNPRHKITKRGQNVTFRCDPISEHNRLYWYRQTLGQGPEFLTYFQNEAQLEKSRLLSDRFSAERPKGSFSTLEIQRTEQGDSAMYLCASSPGQGNTEAFFGQGTRLTVV.

The gene calls are TRBV5-1 and TRBJ1-1, with TRBD1 identical over 7 bases. The V segment lost 2 bases and the J segment 6 bases; nucleotides outside the gene matches: 10. This CDR3 has 15 residues. Germline V lookup: CDR1 SGHRS, CDR2 YFSETQ. For the CDR3, the DNA is TGCGCCAGCAGCTTAAGTAAAGGGGGCAGGGCTGAAGCTTTCTTT. This encodes CASSLSKGGRAEAFF.

The gene calls are TRBV7-9 and TRBJ2-3; TRBD2 matches at 7 bases. With 6 bases clipped from V and 0 bases from J, the junction kept 6 bases outside the gene matches. Germline values: CDR1 SEHNR, CDR2 FQNEAQ (reference sequence). The CDR3 length is 15 residues. CDR3 residues: CASSLLASSTDTQYF. The CDR3 DNA reads as TGTGCCAGCAGTCTACTAGCGTCTAGCACAGATACGCAGTATTTT.

This chain uses TRBV7-9 with TRBJ2-1; D is unresolved. V was shortened by 3 bases and J by 9 bases, with 9 bases between the two germline ends. Germline V CDR1 and CDR2: SEHNR, FQNEAQ (reference sequence). The CDR3 sequence is 12 residues long. The CDR3 loop is CASSFVSTEQFF. The CDR3 DNA reads TGTGCCAGCAGCTTTGTTAGCACTGAGCAGTTCTTC.

V is TRBV19 and J is TRBJ1-3, with D unresolved. CDR1 is LNHDA, CDR2 SQIVND, per germline (reference sequence). The V gene lost 9 bases and the J gene lost 0 bases, with 15 bases spanning the gap. The CDR3 is 15 residues long. CDR3: CASGPRISSGNTIYF. In DNA, the CDR3 is TGTGCCAGCGGCCCCAGGATCAGCTCTGGAAACACCATATATTTT.